This TCR beta chain comes out of a study of shared clonotypes between healthy human individuals. Broader study findings: Richness estimates generally favored naive over memory subsets.

Assay: immunoSEQ multiplex PCR; the TCRdb copy retains only in-frame clones and omits some. The repertoire consists of roughly 2,300,000 clones, with around 93% occurring once and the leading ten covering 0.3% to 0.45%. Donors included only healthy HIV-negative adults lacking recent acute infections or vaccinations. This clone was recorded a few times. Its antigen is unidentified. This CDR3 is also generated by other DNA sequences in the sample. This clonotype was obtained from a man aged 18 to 29 in good health. Some clones in this sample may be carry-over from other donors' samples. The source material was naive CD4+ T cells from PBMCs. Documented subset: CD45RA+ positively selected.

Written as DNA, the CDR3 is TGTGCCAGCAGCTCACCGACAGAGAACACTGAAGCTTTCTTT. Its protein is CASSSPTENTEAFF. The rearrangement links TRBV5-4 to TRBJ1-1; possible D gene TRBD1, 5 bases. The CDR3 loop spans 14 amino acids. Germline-derived CDR1 and CDR2 are SGHNT and YYREEE (reference sequence). V was trimmed by 3 bases and J by 1 base, leaving 10 bases between them.